These 30 T cell receptor beta chains share one sample of origin, sequenced in a study of tissue T cells after allogeneic stem cell transplantation. The protocol was immunoSEQ multiplex PCR, while the TCRdb copy is restricted to in-frame clones and leaves out a portion. The data show 4,800 or so clones, almost 70% seen once. The sequencing used tissue from the colon, collected at autopsy. These receptors were collected from a female donor older than 55 with lung cancer.

Remarks on this clone: The same CDR3 also results from other DNA sequences found in this sample. In DNA form, the CDR3 reads TGTGCCAGCAGCCAAGCCACTAACACGGATACGCAGTATTTT. Amino acids: CASSQATNTDTQYF. The chain recombines TRBV3-1 (or the pseudogene TRBV3-2) with TRBJ2-3, with D unclear. The V and J ends lost 1 base and 6 bases respectively, with 11 bases between them. CDR3 length: 14 residues. CDR1 is LGHDT, CDR2 YNNKEL, per germline (reference sequence).

V and J are TRBV5-1 and TRBJ2-7, with D possibly being TRBD2 (5 bases). V gave up 0 bases and J gave up 5 bases, with 6 bases separating them. The CDR3 extends over 12 amino acids. Germline V CDR1 and CDR2: SGHRS, YFSETQ. CDR3 sequence: CASSLVGDEQYF. The DNA for the CDR3 is TGCGCCAGCAGCTTGGTCGGGGACGAGCAGTACTTC.

This clone is large within its sample. V is TRBV6-5 and J is TRBJ1-4, with D tentatively TRBD1 (5 bases). The CDR3 spans 15 residues. The germline CDR1 and CDR2 sequences are MNHEY and SVGAGI. V shed 4 bases and J shed 8 bases, with 17 bases lying between them. The CDR3 DNA reads TGTGCCAGCAGTTTGGACCGAGTTGGGGGGGAAAAACTGTTTTTT. Its protein product is CASSLDRVGGEKLFF.

This clone appeared a few times. The V call is TRBV27, the J call TRBJ2-5, with 9 bases fitting TRBD2. The V gene's germline CDR1 is MNHEY and CDR2 SMNVEV (reference sequence). The CDR3 is 14 amino acids. J was trimmed by 5 bases and V by 6 bases; bases with no gene match: 7. The CDR3 is CASSSLSGRETQYF. The CDR3 bases are TGTGCCAGCAGCTCCCTCAGCGGGAGGGAGACCCAGTACTTC.

The V call is TRBV15, the J call TRBJ1-4; tentative D call: TRBD1 (6 bases). Germline V gives CDR1 LNHNV, CDR2 YYDKDF (reference sequence). The CDR3 sequence is 15 residues long. V shed 5 bases and J shed 8 bases, with 18 bases lying between them. This CDR3 reads CATSGGQLLNEKLFF. CDR3 nucleotide sequence: TGTGCCACCAGCGGTGGACAGCTACTAAACGAAAAACTGTTTTTT.

This chain links TRBV5-4 with TRBJ2-3; D might be TRBD1 (6 bases). CDR3 length equals 17 residues. Germline CDR1 SGHNT, CDR2 YYREEE (reference sequence). Deletions cut 2 bases from V and 4 bases from J, with 20 bases between. The CDR3 is CASSLLRGGGGADTQYF. The CDR3 DNA sequence: TGTGCCAGCAGCTTATTAAGAGGGGGTGGTGGTGCAGATACGCAGTATTTT.

V gene TRBV12-5 combines with J gene TRBJ2-3, with a weak D call TRBD1 (6 bases). Germline CDR1 is LGHNT and CDR2 is FRNRAP. V dropped 1 base and J dropped 2 bases, with 13 bases sitting between them. The CDR3 loop spans 16 amino acids. The CDR3 nucleotides read TGTGCTAGTGGTTTGGGTTTAGGACAGCTCACAGATACGCAGTATTTT. Translated: CASGLGLGQLTDTQYF.

This clone was recorded a few times. The chain combines TRBV19 with TRBJ2-2, with TRBD2 matching over 11 bases. The CDR3 extends over 17 amino acids. The germline gives CDR1 LNHDA, CDR2 SQIVND (reference sequence). After removal of 5 bases from V and 7 bases from J, the junction contained 12 bases not matched to a gene. The CDR3 protein is CASSFEIAGGPSGELFF. DNA for the CDR3: TGTGCCAGTAGTTTCGAGATAGCGGGAGGGCCCAGCGGGGAGCTGTTTTTT.

The count of this clone is one. The rearrangement joins TRBV5-1 to TRBJ1-1; the D gene is possibly TRBD1 (5 bases). Trimming took off 1 base at V and 3 bases at J, with 10 bases between the two ends. Germline CDR1 and CDR2: SGHRS and YFSETQ. The CDR3 runs 14 residues. CDR3 residues: CASSLLVGDTEAFF. The CDR3 DNA follows: TGCGCCAGCAGCTTGTTGGTGGGGGACACTGAAGCTTTCTTT.

This clone ranks as medium-sized. The J gene is TRBJ1-1, the V gene TRBV12-3 or TRBV12-4; D uncertain. This CDR3 contains 13 residues. Trimming cost V 7 bases and J 1 base, with 10 bases left between them. The chain's CDR3 is CASIQLPNTEAFF. The DNA of the CDR3 is TGTGCCAGCATCCAACTGCCGAACACTGAAGCTTTCTTT.

The J gene is TRBJ2-7, the V gene TRBV6-6; 9 nucleotides match TRBD1. The CDR3 extends over 15 amino acids. V lost 6 bases and J lost 5; bases outside the gene matches: 11. Germline V gives CDR1 MNHNY, CDR2 SVGAGI (reference sequence). CDR3 residues: CASRAGVGQGNEQYF. The CDR3, as DNA: TGTGCCAGCAGGGCGGGGGTAGGACAGGGGAACGAGCAGTACTTC.

The rearrangement uses TRBV5-1 and TRBJ2-1, with 8 positions matching TRBD2. CDR1 is SGHRS and CDR2 is YFSETQ in the germline V gene. Germline trimming cut 7 bases from V and 6 bases from J; bases unmatched to any gene: 9. CDR3 size: 14 residues. In DNA, the CDR3 is TGCGCCAGCGCGCCGGGAGGGCCGGGCAATGAGCAGTTCTTC. It is translated as CASAPGGPGNEQFF. Using reference TRBV5-1 and TRBJ2-1 for the parts outside the CDR3, the full variable domain is KAGVTQTPRYLIKTRGQQVTLSCSPISGHRSVSWYQQTPGQGLQFLFEYFSETQRNKGNFPGRFSGRQFSNSRSEMNVSTLELGDSALYLCASAPGGPGNEQFFGPGTRLTVL.

The V call is TRBV27, the J call TRBJ2-7; 11 bases match TRBD1. V lost 6 bases to trimming and J lost 6 bases; unmatched junction nucleotides: 7. Per germline, CDR1 MNHEY and CDR2 SMNVEV (reference sequence). The CDR3 contains 14 residues. CDR3 DNA sequence: TGTGCCAGCAGCCCACGGACAGGGGGCCTCGAGCAGTACTTC. Amino acids: CASSPRTGGLEQYF.

Only one count was recorded for this clone. This rearrangement joins TRBV6-1 to TRBJ1-5; TRBD1 is a possible D gene (5 bases). V lost 2 bases, J lost 7 bases, and 12 bases lay in between. The length of the CDR3 is 14 residues. CDR1 and CDR2 from the germline V gene are MNHNS and SASEGT. CDR3 sequence: CASSELGEWQPQHF. For the CDR3, the DNA is TGTGCCAGCAGTGAATTGGGGGAATGGCAGCCCCAGCATTTT.

This chain joins TRBV7-9 and TRBJ2-1; D is tentatively TRBD1 or TRBD2 (5 bases each). Trimming cost V 5 bases and J 10 bases, with 15 bases left between them. In germline, CDR1 is SEHNR, CDR2 FQNEAQ (reference sequence). This CDR3 spans 13 amino acids. The CDR3 spells CASSRDPFKEQFF. In DNA form, the CDR3 reads TGTGCCAGCAGCAGGGACCCCTTTAAGGAGCAGTTCTTC.

The V call is TRBV6-5, the J call TRBJ2-1; 9 nucleotides agree with TRBD1. The germline gives CDR1 MNHEY, CDR2 SVGAGI. Trimming cost V 6 bases and J 5 bases; bases outside gene matches: 8. The CDR3 has 15 residues. CDR3 sequence: CASRAGQGSHNEQFF. DNA for the CDR3: TGTGCCAGCAGGGCCGGACAGGGGTCCCACAATGAGCAGTTCTTC.

The chain is built from TRBV5-1 and TRBJ2-7; no definite D call. This CDR3 is built from 13 residues. The germline V gene has CDR1 SGHRS and CDR2 YFSETQ. V was trimmed by 0 bases and J by 5 bases, leaving 9 bases between them. CDR3 in amino acids: CASSLVGSHEQYF. CDR3 sequence (DNA): TGCGCCAGCAGCTTGGTAGGATCCCACGAGCAGTACTTC.

The CDR3, as DNA: TGTGCCAGCAGCGTAGGCATTCAGGCGGGTCAGCCCCAGCATTTT. This sequence encodes CASSVGIQAGQPQHF. V is TRBV9 and J is TRBJ1-5; D is uncertain. Trimming pared 0 bases from V and 6 bases from J, leaving 13 bases between. The CDR3 has 15 amino acids. Germline CDR1 reads SGDLS; CDR2 reads YYNGEE.

The V and J genes are TRBV6-5 and TRBJ1-2; D gene ambiguous. This CDR3 region has 12 residues. The V end lost 6 bases, the J end lost 7 bases, and 12 bases lay between the germline ends. Germline V lookup: CDR1 MNHEY, CDR2 SVGAGI. The CDR3 protein is CASRTVSRGYTF. The CDR3 DNA reads TGTGCCAGCAGGACGGTGAGTCGTGGCTACACCTTC.

CDR3 in amino acids: CASRSGASGRAGELFF. The DNA of the CDR3 is TGTGCCAGCAGGAGCGGGGCCTCAGGGCGCGCCGGGGAGCTGTTTTTT. The chain couples TRBV2 to TRBJ2-2; TRBD2 matches 7 bases. V gave up 6 bases and J gave up 6 bases; unmatched junction bases: 13. The germline gives CDR1 SNHLY, CDR2 FYNNEI. The length of the CDR3 is 16 residues.

In this sample, this clone turned up a few times. The chain links TRBV29-1 to TRBJ2-3; unclear D gene. Deletions cut 4 bases from V and 0 bases from J, with 11 bases between. The CDR3 is 14 residues long. Per the germline V gene, CDR1 is SQVTM and CDR2 is ANQGSEA. CDR3 sequence (DNA): TGCAGCGTTGGGGTGGATAGCAGCACAGATACGCAGTATTTT. It is translated as CSVGVDSSTDTQYF.

This chain uses TRBV7-2 with TRBJ2-5, with D unresolved. CDR1 and CDR2 from the germline V gene are SGHTA and FQGNSA. The CDR3 is made up of 15 amino acids. V was trimmed by 2 bases and J by 4 bases, leaving 14 bases between them. The CDR3 region is CASSLRSLGGETQYF. For the CDR3, the DNA is TGTGCCAGCAGCTTACGGTCTCTGGGTGGAGAGACCCAGTACTTC.

This chain uses TRBV9 with TRBJ1-1, with 7 nucleotides matching TRBD1. Germline V gene sequence: CDR1 SGDLS, CDR2 YYNGEE. The CDR3 extends over 17 amino acids. The V gene end was trimmed by 0 bases and the J gene end by 7 bases; junction bases not matched to a gene: 15. The CDR3, as DNA: TGTGCCAGCAGCGTAGCTACTCATCAGGGGGGTGGAGGTGAAGCTTTCTTT. This translates into CASSVATHQGGGGEAFF.

The CDR3 region is CAIAFDRSQETQYF. The CDR3 DNA sequence: TGTGCCATCGCTTTTGACAGGTCACAAGAGACCCAGTACTTC. V gene TRBV10-3 combines with J gene TRBJ2-5, with TRBD1 as a possible D gene (6 bases). The germline V gene has CDR1 ENHRY and CDR2 SYGVKD. The CDR3 covers 14 residues. Trimming removed 8 bases at V and 2 bases at J, with 15 bases between.

The chain couples TRBV19 to TRBJ2-3; TRBD2 might be the D (5 bases). The CDR3 sequence is 14 residues long. V was cut by 7 bases and J by 4 bases, with 15 bases left in between. The germline CDR1 and CDR2 sequences are LNHDA and SQIVND (reference sequence). CDR3 loop: CASNFGVLADTQYF. Written as DNA, the CDR3 is TGTGCCAGTAATTTCGGGGTACTTGCAGATACGCAGTATTTT.

This clone turned up a few times. The sample holds other DNA sequences that translate to the same CDR3. This chain connects TRBV6-5 to TRBJ2-1, with TRBD2 identical over 8 bases. The CDR3 runs to 15 residues. Germline V CDR1 and CDR2: MNHEY, SVGAGI. V lost 6 bases and J lost 5; bases outside the gene matches: 9. This CDR3 reads CASSPGRGGHNEQFF. Here the CDR3 DNA reads TGTGCCAGCAGCCCCGGCCGGGGGGGACACAATGAGCAGTTCTTC.

The gene calls are TRBV7-2 and TRBJ1-1; no clear D gene. The CDR3 contains 13 residues. Germline loops: CDR1 SGHTA, CDR2 FQGNSA. Trimming stripped 5 bases from V and 2 bases from J, with 9 bases between. The CDR3, as DNA: TGTGCCAGCAGCGAAACCCCTAACACTGAAGCTTTCTTT. Its translation is CASSETPNTEAFF.

Of note for this clone: Other nucleotide sequences in the sample specify the same CDR3. The chain joins TRBV7-9 to TRBJ1-1; maybe TRBD1 (5 bases). The V gene lost 5 bases and the J gene lost 1 base, with 5 bases spanning the gap. CDR3 size: 12 residues. Germline V gene data show CDR1 as SEHNR and CDR2 as FQNEAQ (reference sequence). The CDR3 DNA reads as TGTGCCAGCAGCGGACAGAACACTGAAGCTTTCTTT. It translates to CASSGQNTEAFF.

The chain has TRBV7-8 and TRBJ1-3; perhaps TRBD1 as D (5 bases). The CDR3 length is 14 residues. CDR1 and CDR2 (germline): SGHVS, FQNEAQ. V was trimmed by 5 bases and J by 7 bases, leaving 15 bases between them. The CDR3 reads CASSVPGAGNTIYF. The CDR3 coding sequence is TGTGCCAGCAGCGTACCCGGAGCAGGGAACACCATATATTTT.

The chain recombines TRBV18 with TRBJ1-2; no clear D. This CDR3 is built from 16 residues. The germline V gene has CDR1 KGHSH and CDR2 LQKENI. V was cut by 1 base and J by 4 bases, with 16 bases left in between. The CDR3 region is CASSPQLGLAGYGYTF. The CDR3 DNA is TGTGCCAGCTCACCACAGCTGGGGTTGGCGGGCTATGGCTACACCTTC.